A single T cell receptor (beta chain) is shown here with its context. The source of the sample is a study of radiation and T cells in renal cell carcinoma. The V gene end was trimmed by 4 bases and the J gene end by 2 bases; junction bases not matched to a gene: 7. CDR1 is SGDLS and CDR2 is YYNGEE in the germline V gene. The CDR3 is 15 residues long. This sample's time point: baseline pretreatment blood. Treatment denoted: 15 Gy SBRT to primary tumor, nephrectomy 4 weeks later. This table comes from immunoSEQ multiplex PCR, and its TCRdb copy is limited to in-frame clones, with some not included. Among 150,000 or so clones listed, roughly 90% were seen once.

The source was blood, collected from a patient whose treatment included radiotherapy and nephrectomy. The chain carries TRBV9 and TRBJ2-3; 7 bases line up with TRBD2. The sequence was collected from a woman between 65 and 79 years old with renal cell carcinoma. The CDR3 region has the DNA TGTGCCAGCAGCTACCCGGGGGGTTCCACAGATACGCAGTATTTT. This gives the protein CASSYPGGSTDTQYF.